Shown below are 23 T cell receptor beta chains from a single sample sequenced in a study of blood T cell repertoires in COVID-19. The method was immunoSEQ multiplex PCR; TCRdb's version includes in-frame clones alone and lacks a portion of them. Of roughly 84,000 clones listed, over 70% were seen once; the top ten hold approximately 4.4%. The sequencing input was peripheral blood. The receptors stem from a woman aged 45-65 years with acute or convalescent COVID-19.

CDR3 nucleotide sequence: TGTGCCAGCTCCGGTAGCGGGCGCCCCCTCCACTTT. It yields the protein CASSGSGRPLHF. V usage is TRBV6-5 and J usage is TRBJ1-6; D ambiguous. The CDR3 has 12 amino acids. The V gene's germline CDR1 is MNHEY and CDR2 SVGAGI. Trimming took off 8 bases at V and 13 bases at J, with 15 bases between the two ends.

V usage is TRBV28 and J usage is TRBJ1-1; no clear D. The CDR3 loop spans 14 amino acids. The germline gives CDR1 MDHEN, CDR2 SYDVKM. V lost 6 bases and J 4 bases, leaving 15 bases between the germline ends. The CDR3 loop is CASSRGRGGTEAFF. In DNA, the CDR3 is TGTGCCAGCAGCCGAGGGAGAGGTGGCACTGAAGCTTTCTTT.

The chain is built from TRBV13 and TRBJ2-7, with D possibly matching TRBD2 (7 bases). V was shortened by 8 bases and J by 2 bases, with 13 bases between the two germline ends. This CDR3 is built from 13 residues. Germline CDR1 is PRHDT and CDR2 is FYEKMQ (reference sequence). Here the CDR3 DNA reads TGTGCCAGCTCACGGGGGGCTACCTACGAGCAGTACTTC. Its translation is CASSRGATYEQYF.

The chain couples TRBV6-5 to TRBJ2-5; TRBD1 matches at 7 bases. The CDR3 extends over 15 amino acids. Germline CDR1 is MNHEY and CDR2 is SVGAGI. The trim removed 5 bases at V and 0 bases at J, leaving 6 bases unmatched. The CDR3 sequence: CASSIGQVYQETQYF. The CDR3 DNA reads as TGTGCCAGCAGTATTGGACAGGTGTACCAAGAGACCCAGTACTTC.

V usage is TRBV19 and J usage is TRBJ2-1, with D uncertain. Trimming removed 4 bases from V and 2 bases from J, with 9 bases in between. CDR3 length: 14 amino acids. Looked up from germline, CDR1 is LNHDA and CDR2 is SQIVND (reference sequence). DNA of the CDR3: TGTGCCAGTAGTACCTATACTACCTACAATGAGCAGTTCTTC. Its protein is CASSTYTTYNEQFF.

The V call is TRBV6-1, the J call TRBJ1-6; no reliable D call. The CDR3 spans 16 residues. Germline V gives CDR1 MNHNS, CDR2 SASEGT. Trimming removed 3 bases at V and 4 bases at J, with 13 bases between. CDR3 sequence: CASSDQFPPYNSPLHF. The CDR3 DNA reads TGTGCCAGCAGTGACCAGTTTCCCCCATATAATTCACCCCTCCACTTT.

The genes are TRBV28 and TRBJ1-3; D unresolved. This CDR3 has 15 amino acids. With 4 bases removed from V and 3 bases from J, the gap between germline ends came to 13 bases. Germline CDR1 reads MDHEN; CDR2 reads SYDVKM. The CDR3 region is CASSSGWAVGNTIYF. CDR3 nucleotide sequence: TGTGCCAGCAGTTCCGGTTGGGCCGTTGGAAACACCATATATTTT.

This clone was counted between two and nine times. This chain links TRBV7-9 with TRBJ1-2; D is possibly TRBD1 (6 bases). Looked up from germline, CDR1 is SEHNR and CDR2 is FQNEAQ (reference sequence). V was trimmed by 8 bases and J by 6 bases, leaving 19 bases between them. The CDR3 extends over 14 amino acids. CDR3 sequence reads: CASDTSGTPNGYTF. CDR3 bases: TGTGCCAGCGATACCTCCGGGACACCAAATGGCTACACCTTC. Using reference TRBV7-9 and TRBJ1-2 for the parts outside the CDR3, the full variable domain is DTGVSQNPRHKITKRGQNVTFRCDPISEHNRLYWYRQTLGQGPEFLTYFQNEAQLEKSRLLSDRFSAERPKGSFSTLEIQRTEQGDSAMYLCASDTSGTPNGYTFGSGTRLTVV.

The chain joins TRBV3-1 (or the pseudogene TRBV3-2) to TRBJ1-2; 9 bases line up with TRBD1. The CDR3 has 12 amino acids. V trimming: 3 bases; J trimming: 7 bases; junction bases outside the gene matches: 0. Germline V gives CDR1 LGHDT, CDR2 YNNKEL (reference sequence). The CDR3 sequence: CASSQDRGGYTF. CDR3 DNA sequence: TGTGCCAGCAGCCAGGACAGGGGTGGCTACACCTTC.

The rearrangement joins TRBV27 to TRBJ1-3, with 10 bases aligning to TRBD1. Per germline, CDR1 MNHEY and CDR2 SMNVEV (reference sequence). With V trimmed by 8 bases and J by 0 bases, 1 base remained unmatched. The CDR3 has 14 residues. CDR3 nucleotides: TGTGCCAGCCGGGACAGGGGCTCTGGAAACACCATATATTTT. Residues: CASRDRGSGNTIYF.

The CDR3 loop is CASSQPSWTSGGVTYNEQFF. The CDR3 DNA reads as TGTGCCAGCAGTCAACCCTCATGGACTAGCGGGGGGGTGACCTACAATGAGCAGTTCTTC. The V call is TRBV6-6, the J call TRBJ2-1; 15 nucleotides line up with TRBD2. The CDR3 is made up of 20 amino acids. V shed 5 bases and J 2 bases; nucleotides not matched to a gene: 13. Germline V gene sequence: CDR1 MNHNY, CDR2 SVGAGI (reference sequence).

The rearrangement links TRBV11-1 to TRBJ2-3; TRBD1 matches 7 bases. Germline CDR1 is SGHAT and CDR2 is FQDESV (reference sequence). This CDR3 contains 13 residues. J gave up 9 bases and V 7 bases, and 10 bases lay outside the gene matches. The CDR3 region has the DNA TGTGCCAGCACCCCCCCGGGACAGTCAACGCAGTATTTT. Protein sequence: CASTPPGQSTQYF.

The CDR3 region has the DNA TGTGCCAGCAGCTGGGGACTAGCAGACAATGAGCAGTTCTTC. It specifies CASSWGLADNEQFF. The genes are TRBV7-9 and TRBJ2-1, with TRBD2 identical over 9 bases. Germline lookup yields CDR1 SEHNR and CDR2 FQNEAQ (reference sequence). This CDR3 is 14 amino acids long. The junction had 3 bases not matched to a gene; V was cut back by 4 bases and J by 5 bases.

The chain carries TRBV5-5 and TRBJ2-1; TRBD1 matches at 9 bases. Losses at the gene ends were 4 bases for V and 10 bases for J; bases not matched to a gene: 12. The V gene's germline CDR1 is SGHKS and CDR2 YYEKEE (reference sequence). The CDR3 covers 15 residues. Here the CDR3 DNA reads TGTGCCAGCAGCGCGGACGGGACAGGGTATGGGGAGCAGTTCTTC. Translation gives CASSADGTGYGEQFF.

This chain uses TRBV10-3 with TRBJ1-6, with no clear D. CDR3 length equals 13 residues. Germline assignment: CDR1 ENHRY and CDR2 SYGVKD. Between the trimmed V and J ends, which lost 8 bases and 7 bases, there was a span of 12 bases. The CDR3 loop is CAIRLDTNSPLHF. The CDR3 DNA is TGTGCCATCCGCCTCGACACGAATTCACCCCTCCACTTT.

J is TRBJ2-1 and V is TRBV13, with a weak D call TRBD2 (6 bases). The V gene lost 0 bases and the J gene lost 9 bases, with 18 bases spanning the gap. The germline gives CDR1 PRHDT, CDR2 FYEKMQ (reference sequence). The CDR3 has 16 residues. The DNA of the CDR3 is TGTGCCAGCAGCTTAGGGCAGGCGGGACTGTCCGGTGAGCAGTTCTTC. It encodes CASSLGQAGLSGEQFF.

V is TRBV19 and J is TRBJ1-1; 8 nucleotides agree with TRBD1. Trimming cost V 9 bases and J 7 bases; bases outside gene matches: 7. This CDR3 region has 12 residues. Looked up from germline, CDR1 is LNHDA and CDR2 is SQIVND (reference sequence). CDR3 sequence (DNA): TGTGCCAGCTATCAGGGGGCTGGTGAAGCTTTCTTT. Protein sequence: CASYQGAGEAFF.

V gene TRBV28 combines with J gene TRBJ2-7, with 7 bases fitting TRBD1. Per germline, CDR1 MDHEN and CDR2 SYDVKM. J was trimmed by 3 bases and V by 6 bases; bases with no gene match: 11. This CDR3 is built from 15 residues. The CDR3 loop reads CASRQNDRADYEQYF. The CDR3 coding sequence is TGTGCCAGCAGACAGAACGACAGGGCGGACTACGAGCAGTACTTC.

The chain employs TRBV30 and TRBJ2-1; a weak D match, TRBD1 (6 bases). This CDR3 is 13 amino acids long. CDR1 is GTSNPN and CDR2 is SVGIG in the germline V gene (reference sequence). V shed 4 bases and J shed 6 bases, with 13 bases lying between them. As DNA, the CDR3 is TGTGCCTGGAAGGTGACAGGAGGCAATGAGCAGTTCTTC. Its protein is CAWKVTGGNEQFF.

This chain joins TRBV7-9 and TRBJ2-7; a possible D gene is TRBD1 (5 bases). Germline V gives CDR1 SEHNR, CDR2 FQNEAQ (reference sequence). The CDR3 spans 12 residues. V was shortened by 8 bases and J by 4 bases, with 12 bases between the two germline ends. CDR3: CASGKDTYEQYF. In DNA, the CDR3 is TGTGCCAGCGGAAAGGACACTTACGAGCAGTACTTC.

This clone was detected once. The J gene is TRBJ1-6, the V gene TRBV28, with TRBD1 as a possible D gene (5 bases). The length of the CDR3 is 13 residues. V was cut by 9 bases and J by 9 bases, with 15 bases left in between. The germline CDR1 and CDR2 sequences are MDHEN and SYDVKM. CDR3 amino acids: CASTEHRGSPLHF. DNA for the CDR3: TGTGCCAGTACGGAGCATAGGGGTTCACCCCTCCACTTT.

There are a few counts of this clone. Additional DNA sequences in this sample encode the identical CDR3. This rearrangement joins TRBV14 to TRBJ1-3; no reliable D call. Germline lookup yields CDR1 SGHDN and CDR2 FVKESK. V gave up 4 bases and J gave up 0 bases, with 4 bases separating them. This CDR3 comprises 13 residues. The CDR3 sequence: CASSLNSGNTIYF. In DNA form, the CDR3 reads TGTGCCAGCAGCCTAAACTCTGGAAACACCATATATTTT.

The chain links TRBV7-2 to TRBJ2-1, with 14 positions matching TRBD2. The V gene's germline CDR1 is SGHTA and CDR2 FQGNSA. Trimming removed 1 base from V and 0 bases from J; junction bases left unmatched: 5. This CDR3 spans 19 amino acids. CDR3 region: CASSLGLAGGLSSYNEQFF. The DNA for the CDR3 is TGTGCCAGCAGCTTAGGACTAGCGGGGGGGTTAAGCTCCTACAATGAGCAGTTCTTC.